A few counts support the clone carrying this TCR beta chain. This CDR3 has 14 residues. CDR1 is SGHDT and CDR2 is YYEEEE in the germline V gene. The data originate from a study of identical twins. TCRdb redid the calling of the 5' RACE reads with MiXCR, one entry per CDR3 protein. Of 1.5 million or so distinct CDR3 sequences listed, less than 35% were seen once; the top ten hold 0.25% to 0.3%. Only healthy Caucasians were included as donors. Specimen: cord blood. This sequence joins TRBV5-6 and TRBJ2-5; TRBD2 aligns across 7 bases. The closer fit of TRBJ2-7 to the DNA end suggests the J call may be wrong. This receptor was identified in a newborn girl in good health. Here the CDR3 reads CASSGGLGDYEQYF. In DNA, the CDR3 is TGTGCCAGCAGCGGAGGACTAGGAGACTACGAGCAGTACTTC.